This TCR beta chain came from a study of identifying expanded T cells in peripheral blood. General study points: Approximately 2-week clone count variance significantly increased as total template count grew.

During the collection period, no donor immune events like infections were recorded. V gave up 5 bases and J gave up 0 bases, with 5 bases separating them. Per germline, CDR1 SQVTM and CDR2 ANQGSEA. There are 12 residues in the CDR3. For this clone: Antigen unknown.

Using immunoSEQ multiplex PCR, the repertoire was profiled, and TCRdb retains in-frame clones only, with some absent. Counted here are about 81,000 clones, less than 90% occurring once; the ten biggest clones make up around 20%. The rearrangement links TRBV29-1 to TRBJ2-4; a weak D match, TRBD2 (5 bases). Input material: blood. The TCR was taken from a person aged 18 to 70 in good health. DNA for the CDR3: TGCAGCGTTCGGGAAGCCAAAAACATTCAGTACTTC. This encodes CSVREAKNIQYF. The full variable domain, its missing parts supplied by reference TRBV29-1 and TRBJ2-4, is SAVISQKPSRDICQRGTSLTIQCQVDSQVTMMFWYRQQPGQSLTLIATANQGSEATYESGFVIDKFPISRPNLTFSTLTVSNMSPEDSSIYLCSVREAKNIQYFGAGTRLSVL.